This T cell receptor (beta chain) was identified during a study of technical replicates of blood from several donors. Assay: immunoSEQ multiplex PCR; the TCRdb copy retains only in-frame clones and omits some. In the table there are approximately 100,000 clones, under 96% of which are singletons. This CDR3 is built from 12 residues. V lost 6 bases and J lost 6, with 8 bases in between. CDR1 and CDR2 (germline): SNHLY, FYNNEI. Sequenced: T cells isolated from PBMCs. This TCR was recovered from a human donor in good health. The V gene is TRBV2, the J gene TRBJ2-2; D gene ambiguous. CDR3 sequence: CASSGGAGELFF. The CDR3 bases are TGTGCCAGCAGCGGTGGAGCCGGGGAGCTGTTTTTT.